Listed here are 3 T cell receptor beta chains from one sample, sequenced in a study of monozygotic twins with inflammatory bowel disease (dated by TCRdb to about 2019). Libraries were prepared through 5' RACE. TCRdb names Illumina HiSeq 2500 as the instrument used. Each CDR3 protein sequence appears as one entry after TCRdb reprocessed the reads, and no DNA is included. In this sample's table one finds more than 85,000 distinct CDR3 sequences. Around 12% of the sample is in the top ten clones. The sample was blood. The receptors come from a human donor with ulcerative colitis or Crohn's disease, or a healthy co-twin of an affected twin (not recorded which).

The chain carries TRBV20-1 and TRBJ2-3; lacking DNA, the TRBD2 call made by TCRdb goes unchecked. Germline V lookup: CDR1 DFQATT, CDR2 SNEGSKA (reference sequence). The CDR3 extends over 15 amino acids. The CDR3 loop reads CSAREASGREDTQYF.

The chain is built from TRBV29-1 and TRBJ2-5. Germline V gives CDR1 SQVTM, CDR2 ANQGSEA. The CDR3 spans 12 residues. The CDR3 is CSGLGTDETQYF.

The CDR3 loop is CSARVLAGESSEQFF. The J gene is TRBJ2-1, the V gene TRBV20-1; TCRdb picks TRBD1, but there is no DNA to check that call. CDR1 is DFQATT and CDR2 is SNEGSKA in the germline V gene (reference sequence). This CDR3 region has 15 residues.